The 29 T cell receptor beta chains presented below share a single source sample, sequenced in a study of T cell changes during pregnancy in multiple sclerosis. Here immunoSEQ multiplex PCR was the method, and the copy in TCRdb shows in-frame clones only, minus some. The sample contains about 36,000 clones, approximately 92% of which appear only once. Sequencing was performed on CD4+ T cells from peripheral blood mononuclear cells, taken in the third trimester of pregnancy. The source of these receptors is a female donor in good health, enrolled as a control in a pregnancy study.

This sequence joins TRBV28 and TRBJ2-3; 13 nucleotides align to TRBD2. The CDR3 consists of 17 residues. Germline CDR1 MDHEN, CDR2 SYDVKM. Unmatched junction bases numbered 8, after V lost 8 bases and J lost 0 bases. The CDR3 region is CASFSGLAGFSTDTQYF. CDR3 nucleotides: TGTGCCAGCTTCTCGGGACTAGCGGGGTTTAGCACAGATACGCAGTATTTT.

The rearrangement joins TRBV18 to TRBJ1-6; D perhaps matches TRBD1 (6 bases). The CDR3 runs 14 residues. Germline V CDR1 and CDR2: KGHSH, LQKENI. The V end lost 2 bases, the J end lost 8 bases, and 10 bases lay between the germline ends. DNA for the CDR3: TGTGCCAGCTCACCAGGGGGCGACTATTCACCCCTCCACTTT. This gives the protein CASSPGGDYSPLHF.

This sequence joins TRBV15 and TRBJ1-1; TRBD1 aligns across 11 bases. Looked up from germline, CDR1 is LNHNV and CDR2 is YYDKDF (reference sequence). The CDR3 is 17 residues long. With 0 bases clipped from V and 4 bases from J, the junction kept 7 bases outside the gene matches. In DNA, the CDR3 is TGTGCCACCAGCAGAGATGGGACAGGGGGTGTGGGCACTGAAGCTTTCTTT. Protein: CATSRDGTGGVGTEAFF.

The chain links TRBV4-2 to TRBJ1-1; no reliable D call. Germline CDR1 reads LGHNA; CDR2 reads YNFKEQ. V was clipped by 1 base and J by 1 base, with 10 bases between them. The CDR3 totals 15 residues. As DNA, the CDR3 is TGTGCCAGCAGCCAAGTATACCACTCGAACACTGAAGCTTTCTTT. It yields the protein CASSQVYHSNTEAFF.

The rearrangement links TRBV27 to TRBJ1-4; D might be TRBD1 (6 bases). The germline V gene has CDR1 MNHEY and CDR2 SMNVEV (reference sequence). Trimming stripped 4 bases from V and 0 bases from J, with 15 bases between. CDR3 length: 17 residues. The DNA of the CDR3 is TGTGCCAGCAGTTCATTCGCGACAGGTGCAACTAATGAAAAACTGTTTTTT. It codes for CASSSFATGATNEKLFF.

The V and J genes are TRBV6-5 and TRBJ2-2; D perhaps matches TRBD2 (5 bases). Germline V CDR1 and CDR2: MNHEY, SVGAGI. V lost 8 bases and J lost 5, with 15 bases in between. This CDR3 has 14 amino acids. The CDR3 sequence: CASGRGLGTGELFF. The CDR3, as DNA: TGTGCCAGCGGTAGAGGGCTGGGGACCGGGGAGCTGTTTTTT.

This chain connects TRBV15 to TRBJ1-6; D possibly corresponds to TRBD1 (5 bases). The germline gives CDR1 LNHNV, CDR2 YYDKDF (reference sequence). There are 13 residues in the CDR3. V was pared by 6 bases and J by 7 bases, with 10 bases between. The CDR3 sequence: CATRITGNSPLHF. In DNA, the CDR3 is TGTGCCACCAGAATAACAGGCAATTCACCCCTCCACTTT.

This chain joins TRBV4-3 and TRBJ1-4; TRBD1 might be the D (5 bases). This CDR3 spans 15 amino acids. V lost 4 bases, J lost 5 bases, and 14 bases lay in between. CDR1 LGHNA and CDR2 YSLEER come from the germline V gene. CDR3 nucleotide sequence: TGCGCCAGCAGCCTCTCCGGGACTGGGAATGAAAAACTGTTTTTT. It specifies CASSLSGTGNEKLFF.

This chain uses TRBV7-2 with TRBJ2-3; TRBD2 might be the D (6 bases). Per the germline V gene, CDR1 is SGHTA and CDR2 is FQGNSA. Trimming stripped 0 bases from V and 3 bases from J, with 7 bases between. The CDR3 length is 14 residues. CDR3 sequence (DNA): TGTGCCAGCAGCTTAGCGACTAGAACAGATACGCAGTATTTT. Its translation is CASSLATRTDTQYF.

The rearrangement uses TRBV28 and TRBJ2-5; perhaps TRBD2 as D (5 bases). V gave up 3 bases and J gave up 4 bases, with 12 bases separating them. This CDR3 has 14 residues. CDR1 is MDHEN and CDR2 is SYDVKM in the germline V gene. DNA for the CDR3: TGTGCCAGCAGTTTCTCTCGGGGTCGAGAGACCCAGTACTTC. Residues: CASSFSRGRETQYF.

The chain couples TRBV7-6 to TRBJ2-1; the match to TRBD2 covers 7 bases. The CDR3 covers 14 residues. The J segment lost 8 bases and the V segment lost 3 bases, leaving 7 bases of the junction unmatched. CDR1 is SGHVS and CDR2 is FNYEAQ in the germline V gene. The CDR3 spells CASSFLGGWDEQFF. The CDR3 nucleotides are TGTGCCAGCAGCTTTTTGGGGGGGTGGGATGAGCAGTTCTTC. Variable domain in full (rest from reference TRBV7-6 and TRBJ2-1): GAGVSQSPRYKVTKRGQDVALRCDPISGHVSLYWYRQALGQGPEFLTYFNYEAQQDKSGLPNDRFSAERPEGSISTLTIQRTEQRDSAMYRCASSFLGGWDEQFFGPGTRLTVL.

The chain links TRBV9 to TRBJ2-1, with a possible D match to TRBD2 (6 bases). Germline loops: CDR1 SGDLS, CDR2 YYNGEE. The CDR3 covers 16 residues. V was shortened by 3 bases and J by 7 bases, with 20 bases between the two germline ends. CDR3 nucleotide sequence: TGTGCCAGCAGCGCGCGGGGCCCTGGGGGGTTGAATGAGCAGTTCTTC. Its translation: CASSARGPGGLNEQFF.

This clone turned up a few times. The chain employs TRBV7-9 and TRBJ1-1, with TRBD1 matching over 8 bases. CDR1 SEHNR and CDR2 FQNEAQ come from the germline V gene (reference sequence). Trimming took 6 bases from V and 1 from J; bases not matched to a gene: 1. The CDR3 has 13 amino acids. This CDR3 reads CASSGQGNTEAFF. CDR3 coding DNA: TGTGCCAGCAGTGGACAGGGGAACACTGAAGCTTTCTTT.

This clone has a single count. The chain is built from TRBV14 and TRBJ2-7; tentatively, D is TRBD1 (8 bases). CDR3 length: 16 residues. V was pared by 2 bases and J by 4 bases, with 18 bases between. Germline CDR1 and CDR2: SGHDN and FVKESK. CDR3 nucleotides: TGTGCCAGCAGCCAACGTGGGGGGGACAGGAATTACGAGCAGTACTTC. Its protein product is CASSQRGGDRNYEQYF.

CDR3 DNA sequence: TGTGCCAGCAGCTTAGGGCCTAGCGGGAACATTCAGTACTTC. Translating it yields CASSLGPSGNIQYF. The chain has TRBV7-2 and TRBJ2-4; 8 bases fit TRBD2. Germline V gene sequence: CDR1 SGHTA, CDR2 FQGNSA. The CDR3 totals 14 residues. With V trimmed by 1 base and J by 7 bases, 3 bases remained unmatched.

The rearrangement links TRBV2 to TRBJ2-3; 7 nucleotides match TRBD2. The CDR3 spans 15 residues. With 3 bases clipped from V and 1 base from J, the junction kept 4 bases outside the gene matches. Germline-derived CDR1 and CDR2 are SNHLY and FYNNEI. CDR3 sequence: CASSDRSGGTDTQYF. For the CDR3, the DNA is TGTGCCAGCAGTGACAGAAGCGGGGGCACAGATACGCAGTATTTT.

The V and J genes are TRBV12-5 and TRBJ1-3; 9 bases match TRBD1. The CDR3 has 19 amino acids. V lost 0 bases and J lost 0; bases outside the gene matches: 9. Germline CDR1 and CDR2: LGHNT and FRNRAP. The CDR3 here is CASGLVLGPGQGSGNTIYF. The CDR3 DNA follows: TGTGCTAGTGGTTTGGTACTCGGGCCGGGACAGGGCTCTGGAAACACCATATATTTT. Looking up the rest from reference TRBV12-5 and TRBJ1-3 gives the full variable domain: DARVTQTPRHKVTEMGQEVTMRCQPILGHNTVFWYRQTMMQGLELLAYFRNRAPLDDSGMPKDRFSAEMPDATLATLKIQPSEPRDSAVYFCASGLVLGPGQGSGNTIYFGEGSWLTVV.

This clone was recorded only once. The CDR3 sequence is CASTVGGRDFYTF. The DNA of the CDR3 is TGTGCCAGTACTGTAGGGGGGAGGGATTTCTACACCTTC. The chain joins TRBV19 to TRBJ1-2, with TRBD1 as a possible D gene (6 bases). Germline V CDR1 and CDR2: LNHDA, SQIVND (reference sequence). The V end lost 7 bases, the J end lost 10 bases, and 19 bases lay between the germline ends. CDR3 length: 13 residues.

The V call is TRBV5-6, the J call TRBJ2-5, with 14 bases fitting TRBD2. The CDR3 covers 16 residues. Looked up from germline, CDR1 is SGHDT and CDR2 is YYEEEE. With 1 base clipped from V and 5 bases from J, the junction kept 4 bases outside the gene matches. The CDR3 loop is CASSLRLAGGRETQYF. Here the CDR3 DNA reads TGTGCCAGCAGCTTGCGACTAGCGGGGGGGCGGGAGACCCAGTACTTC. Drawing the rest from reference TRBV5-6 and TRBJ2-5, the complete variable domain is DAGVTQSPTHLIKTRGQQVTLRCSPKSGHDTVSWYQQALGQGPQFIFQYYEEEERQRGNFPDRFSGHQFPNYSSELNVNALLLGDSALYLCASSLRLAGGRETQYFGPGTRLLVL.

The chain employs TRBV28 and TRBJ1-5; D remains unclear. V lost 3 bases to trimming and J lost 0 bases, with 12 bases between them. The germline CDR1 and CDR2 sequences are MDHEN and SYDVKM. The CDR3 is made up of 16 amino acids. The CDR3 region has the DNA TGTGCCAGCAGTTTTGCGCGGGCAATTAGCAATCAGCCCCAGCATTTT. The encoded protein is CASSFARAISNQPQHF.

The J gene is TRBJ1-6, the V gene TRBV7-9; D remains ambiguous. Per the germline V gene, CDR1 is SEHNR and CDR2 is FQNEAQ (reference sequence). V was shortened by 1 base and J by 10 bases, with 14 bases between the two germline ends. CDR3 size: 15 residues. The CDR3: CASSLGTGVRSPLHF. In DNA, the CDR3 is TGTGCCAGCAGCTTAGGTACCGGGGTGAGATCACCCCTCCACTTT.

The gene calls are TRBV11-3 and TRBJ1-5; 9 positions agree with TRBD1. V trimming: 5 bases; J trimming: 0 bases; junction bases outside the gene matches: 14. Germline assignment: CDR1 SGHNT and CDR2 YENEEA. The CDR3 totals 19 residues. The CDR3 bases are TGTGCCAGCAGCCCCCCCTGGGGCGGACAGGGGCATAGCAATCAGCCCCAGCATTTT. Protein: CASSPPWGGQGHSNQPQHF.

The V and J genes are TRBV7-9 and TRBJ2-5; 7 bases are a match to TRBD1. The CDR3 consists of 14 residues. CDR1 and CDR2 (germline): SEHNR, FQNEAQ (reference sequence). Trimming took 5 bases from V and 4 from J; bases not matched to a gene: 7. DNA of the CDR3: TGTGCCAGCAGCCTGTTGGACAGGAGAGAGACCCAGTACTTC. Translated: CASSLLDRRETQYF.

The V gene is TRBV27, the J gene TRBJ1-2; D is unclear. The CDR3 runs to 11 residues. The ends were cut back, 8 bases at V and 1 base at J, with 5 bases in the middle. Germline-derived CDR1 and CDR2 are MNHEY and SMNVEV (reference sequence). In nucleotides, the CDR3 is TGTGCCAGCGGCCTTAACTATGGCTACACCTTC. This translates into CASGLNYGYTF.

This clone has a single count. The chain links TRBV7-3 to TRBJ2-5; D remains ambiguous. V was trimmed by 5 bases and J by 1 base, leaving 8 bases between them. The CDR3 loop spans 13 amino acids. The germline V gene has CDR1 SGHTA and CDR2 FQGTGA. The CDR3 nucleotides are TGTGCCAGCAGCAGGAGTACCCAAGAGACCCAGTACTTC. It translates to CASSRSTQETQYF.

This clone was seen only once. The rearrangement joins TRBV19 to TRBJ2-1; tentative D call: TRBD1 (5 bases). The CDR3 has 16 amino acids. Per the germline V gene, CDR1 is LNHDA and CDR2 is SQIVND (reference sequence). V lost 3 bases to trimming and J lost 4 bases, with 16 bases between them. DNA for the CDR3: TGTGCCAGTAGTATCGAAGGACAAGTGGGATACAATGAGCAGTTCTTC. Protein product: CASSIEGQVGYNEQFF.

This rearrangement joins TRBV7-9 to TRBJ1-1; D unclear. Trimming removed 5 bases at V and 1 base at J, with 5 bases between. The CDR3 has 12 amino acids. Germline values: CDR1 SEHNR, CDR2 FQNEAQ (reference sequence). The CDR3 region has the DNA TGTGCCAGCAGCGGAGGGAACACTGAAGCTTTCTTT. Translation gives CASSGGNTEAFF.

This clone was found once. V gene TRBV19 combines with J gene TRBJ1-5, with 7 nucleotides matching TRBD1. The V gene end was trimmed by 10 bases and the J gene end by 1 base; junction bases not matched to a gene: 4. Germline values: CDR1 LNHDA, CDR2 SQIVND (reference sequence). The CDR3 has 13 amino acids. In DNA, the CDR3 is TGTGCCATAGGGACAGAGAGCAATCAGCCCCAGCATTTT. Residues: CAIGTESNQPQHF.

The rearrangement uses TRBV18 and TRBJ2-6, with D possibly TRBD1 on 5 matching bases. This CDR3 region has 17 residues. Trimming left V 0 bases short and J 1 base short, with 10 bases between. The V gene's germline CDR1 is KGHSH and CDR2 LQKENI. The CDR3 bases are TGTGCCAGCTCACCACCCCCTACAGGTTCTGGGGCCAACGTCCTGACTTTC. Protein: CASSPPPTGSGANVLTF.